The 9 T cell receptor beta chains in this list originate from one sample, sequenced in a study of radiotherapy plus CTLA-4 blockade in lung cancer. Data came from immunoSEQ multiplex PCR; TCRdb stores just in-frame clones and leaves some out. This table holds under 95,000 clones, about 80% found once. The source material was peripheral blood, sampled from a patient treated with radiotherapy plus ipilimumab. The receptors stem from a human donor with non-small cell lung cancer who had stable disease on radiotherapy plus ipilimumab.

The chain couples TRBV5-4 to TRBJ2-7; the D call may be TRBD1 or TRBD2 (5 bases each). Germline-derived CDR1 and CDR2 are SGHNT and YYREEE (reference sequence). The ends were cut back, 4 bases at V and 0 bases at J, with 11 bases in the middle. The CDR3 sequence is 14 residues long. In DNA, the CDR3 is TGTGCCAGCAGCGGTGGGGGACCCTCCTACGAGCAGTACTTC. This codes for CASSGGGPSYEQYF.

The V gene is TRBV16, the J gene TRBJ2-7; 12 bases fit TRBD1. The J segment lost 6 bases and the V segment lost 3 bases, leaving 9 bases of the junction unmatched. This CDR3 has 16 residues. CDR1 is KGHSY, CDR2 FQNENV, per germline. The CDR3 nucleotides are TGTGCCAGCAGCCACCGGGACAGGGGGCCCGGCCGCGAGCAGTACTTC. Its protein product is CASSHRDRGPGREQYF.

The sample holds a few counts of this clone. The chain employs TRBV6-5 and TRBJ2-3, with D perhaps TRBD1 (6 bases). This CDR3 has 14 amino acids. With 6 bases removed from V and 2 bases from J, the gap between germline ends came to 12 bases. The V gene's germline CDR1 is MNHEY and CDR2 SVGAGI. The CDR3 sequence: CASSQTGSTDTQYF. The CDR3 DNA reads TGTGCCAGCAGCCAAACAGGGTCCACAGATACGCAGTATTTT.

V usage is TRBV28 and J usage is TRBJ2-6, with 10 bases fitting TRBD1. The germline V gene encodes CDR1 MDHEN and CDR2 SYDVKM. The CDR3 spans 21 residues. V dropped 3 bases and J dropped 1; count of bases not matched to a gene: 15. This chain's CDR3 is CASSFYPGQGMFGSGANVLTF. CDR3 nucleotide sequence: TGTGCCAGCAGTTTTTATCCGGGACAGGGGATGTTTGGGTCTGGGGCCAACGTCCTGACTTTC. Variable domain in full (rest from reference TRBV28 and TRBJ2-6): DVKVTQSSRYLVKRTGEKVFLECVQDMDHENMFWYRQDPGLGLRLIYFSYDVKMKEKGDIPEGYSVSREKKERFSLILESASTNQTSMYLCASSFYPGQGMFGSGANVLTFGAGSRLTVL.

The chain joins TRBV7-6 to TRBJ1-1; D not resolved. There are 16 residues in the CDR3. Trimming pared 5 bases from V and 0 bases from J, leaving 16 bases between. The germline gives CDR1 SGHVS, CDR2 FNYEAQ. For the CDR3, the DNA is TGTGCCAGCAGCCCTAGCCCCCGACGGATGAACACTGAAGCTTTCTTT. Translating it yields CASSPSPRRMNTEAFF. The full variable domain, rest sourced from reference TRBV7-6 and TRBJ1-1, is GAGVSQSPRYKVTKRGQDVALRCDPISGHVSLYWYRQALGQGPEFLTYFNYEAQQDKSGLPNDRFSAERPEGSISTLTIQRTEQRDSAMYRCASSPSPRRMNTEAFFGQGTRLTVV.

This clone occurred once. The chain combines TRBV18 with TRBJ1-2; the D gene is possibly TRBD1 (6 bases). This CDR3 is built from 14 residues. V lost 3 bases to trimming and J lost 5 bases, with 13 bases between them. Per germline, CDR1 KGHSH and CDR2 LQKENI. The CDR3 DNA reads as TGTGCCAGCTCACCCGACAGGTTGGGGTATGGCTACACCTTC. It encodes CASSPDRLGYGYTF.

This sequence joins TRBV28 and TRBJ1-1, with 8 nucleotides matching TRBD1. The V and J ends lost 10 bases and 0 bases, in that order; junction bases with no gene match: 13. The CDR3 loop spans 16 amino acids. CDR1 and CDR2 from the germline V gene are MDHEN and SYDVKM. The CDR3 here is CATRPQGARMNTEAFF. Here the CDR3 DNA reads TGTGCCACCCGTCCTCAGGGGGCTAGAATGAACACTGAAGCTTTCTTT.

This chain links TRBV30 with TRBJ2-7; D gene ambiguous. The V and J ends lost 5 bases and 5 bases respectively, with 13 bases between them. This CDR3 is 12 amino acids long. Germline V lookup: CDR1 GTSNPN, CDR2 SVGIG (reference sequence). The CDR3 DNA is TGTGCCTGGGCACCGCGAGAGAACGAGCAGTACTTC. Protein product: CAWAPRENEQYF.

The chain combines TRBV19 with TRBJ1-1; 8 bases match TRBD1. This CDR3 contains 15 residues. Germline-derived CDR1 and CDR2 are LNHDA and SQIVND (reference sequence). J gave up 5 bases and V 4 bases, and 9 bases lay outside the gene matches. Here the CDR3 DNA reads TGTGCCAGTAGTAGGGGACAGGTCCAAGGTACTGAAGCTTTCTTT. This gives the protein CASSRGQVQGTEAFF.